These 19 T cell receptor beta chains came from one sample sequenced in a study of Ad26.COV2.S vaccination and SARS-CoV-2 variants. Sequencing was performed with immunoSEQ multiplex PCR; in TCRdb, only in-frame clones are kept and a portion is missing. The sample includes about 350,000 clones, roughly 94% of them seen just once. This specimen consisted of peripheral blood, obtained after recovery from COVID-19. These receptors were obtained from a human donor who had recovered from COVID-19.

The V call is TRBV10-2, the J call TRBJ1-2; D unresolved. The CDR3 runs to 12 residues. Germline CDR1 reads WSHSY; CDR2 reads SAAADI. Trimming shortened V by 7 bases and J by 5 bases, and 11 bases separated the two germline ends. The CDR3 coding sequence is TGCGCCAGCAAGCCCGGTGAATATGGCTACACCTTC. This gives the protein CASKPGEYGYTF.

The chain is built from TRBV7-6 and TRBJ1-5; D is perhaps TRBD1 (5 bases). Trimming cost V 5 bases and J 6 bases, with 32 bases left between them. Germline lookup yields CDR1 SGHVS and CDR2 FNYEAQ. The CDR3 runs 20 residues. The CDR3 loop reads CASSPGQGGGRNGIGQPQHF. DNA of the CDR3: TGTGCCAGCAGCCCTGGACAAGGCGGTGGCAGGAACGGAATCGGTCAGCCCCAGCATTTT.

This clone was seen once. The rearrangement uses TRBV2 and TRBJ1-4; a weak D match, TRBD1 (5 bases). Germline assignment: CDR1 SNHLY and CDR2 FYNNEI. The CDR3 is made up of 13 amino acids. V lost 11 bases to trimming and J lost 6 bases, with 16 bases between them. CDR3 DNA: TGTGCCGGACTCAGGGCTATTTATGAAAAACTGTTTTTT. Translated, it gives CAGLRAIYEKLFF. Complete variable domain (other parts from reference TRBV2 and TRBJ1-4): EPEVTQTPSHQVTQMGQEVILRCVPISNHLYFYWYRQILGQKVEFLVSFYNNEISEKSEIFDDQFSVERPDGSNFTLKIRSTKLEDSAMYFCAGLRAIYEKLFFGSGTQLSVL.

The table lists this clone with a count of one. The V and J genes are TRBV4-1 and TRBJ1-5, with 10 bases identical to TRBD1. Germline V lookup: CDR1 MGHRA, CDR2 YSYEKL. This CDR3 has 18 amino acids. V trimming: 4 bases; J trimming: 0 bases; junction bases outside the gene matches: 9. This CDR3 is CASSPFQGQGSSNQPQHF. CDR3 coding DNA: TGCGCCAGCAGCCCGTTCCAGGGACAGGGGTCTAGCAATCAGCCCCAGCATTTT.

CDR3: CASSLAAGGIYGYTF. The CDR3 region has the DNA TGTGCCAGCAGCTTAGCGGCGGGTGGGATCTATGGCTACACCTTC. The chain is built from TRBV7-2 and TRBJ1-2; D remains unclear. Trimming pared 0 bases from V and 4 bases from J, leaving 12 bases between. This CDR3 is 15 amino acids long. The germline V gene has CDR1 SGHTA and CDR2 FQGNSA.

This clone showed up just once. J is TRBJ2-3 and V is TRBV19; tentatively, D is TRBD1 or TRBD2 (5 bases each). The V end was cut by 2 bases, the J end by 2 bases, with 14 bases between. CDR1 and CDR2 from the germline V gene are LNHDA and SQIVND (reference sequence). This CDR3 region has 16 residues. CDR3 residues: CASSIKGPRNTDTQYF. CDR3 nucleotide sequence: TGTGCCAGTAGTATAAAGGGACCGCGAAACACAGATACGCAGTATTTT.

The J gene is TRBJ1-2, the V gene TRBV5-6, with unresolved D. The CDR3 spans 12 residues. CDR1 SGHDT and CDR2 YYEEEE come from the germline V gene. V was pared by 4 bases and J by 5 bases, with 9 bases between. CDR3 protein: CASSRGSYGYTF. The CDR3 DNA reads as TGTGCCAGCAGCCGAGGCAGTTATGGCTACACCTTC.

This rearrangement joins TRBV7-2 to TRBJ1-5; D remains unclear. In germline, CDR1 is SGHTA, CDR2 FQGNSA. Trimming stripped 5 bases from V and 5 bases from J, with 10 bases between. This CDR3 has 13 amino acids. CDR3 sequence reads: CASSPKGDQPQHF. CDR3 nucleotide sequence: TGTGCCAGCAGCCCCAAGGGAGATCAGCCCCAGCATTTT.

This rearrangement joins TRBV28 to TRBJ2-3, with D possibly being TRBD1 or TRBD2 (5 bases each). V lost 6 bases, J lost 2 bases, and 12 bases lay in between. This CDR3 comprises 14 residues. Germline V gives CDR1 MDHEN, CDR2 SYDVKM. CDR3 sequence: CASRGTLNTDTQYF. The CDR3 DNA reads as TGTGCCAGCAGGGGGACCCTTAACACAGATACGCAGTATTTT.

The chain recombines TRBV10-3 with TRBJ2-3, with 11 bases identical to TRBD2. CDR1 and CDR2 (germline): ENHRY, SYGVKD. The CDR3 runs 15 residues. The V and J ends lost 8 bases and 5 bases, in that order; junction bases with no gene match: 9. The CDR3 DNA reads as TGTGCCATCGCGAGTAGCGGGGGGGGGATAGATACGCAGTATTTT. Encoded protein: CAIASSGGGIDTQYF.

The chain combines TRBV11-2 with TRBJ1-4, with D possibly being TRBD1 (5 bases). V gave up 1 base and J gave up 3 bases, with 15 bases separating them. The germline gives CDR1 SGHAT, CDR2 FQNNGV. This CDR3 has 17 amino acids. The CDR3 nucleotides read TGTGCCAGCAGCTTAGTGAGGGGCCCCTCTTCTAATGAAAAACTGTTTTTT. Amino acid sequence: CASSLVRGPSSNEKLFF.

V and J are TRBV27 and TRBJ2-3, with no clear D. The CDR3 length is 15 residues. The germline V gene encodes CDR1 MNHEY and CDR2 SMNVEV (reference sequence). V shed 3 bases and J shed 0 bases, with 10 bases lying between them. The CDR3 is CASSFLLQSTDTQYF. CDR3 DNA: TGTGCCAGCAGTTTTCTCCTACAAAGCACAGATACGCAGTATTTT.

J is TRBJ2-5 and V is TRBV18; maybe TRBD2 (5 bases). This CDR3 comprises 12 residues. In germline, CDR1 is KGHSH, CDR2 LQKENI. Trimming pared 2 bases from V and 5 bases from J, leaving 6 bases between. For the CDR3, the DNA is TGTGCCAGCTCACCATGGGAGGAGACCCAGTACTTC. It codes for CASSPWEETQYF.

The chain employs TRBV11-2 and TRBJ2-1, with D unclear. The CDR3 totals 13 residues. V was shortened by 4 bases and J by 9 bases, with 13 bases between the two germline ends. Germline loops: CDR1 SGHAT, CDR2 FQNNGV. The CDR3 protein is CASSSLVRGEQFF. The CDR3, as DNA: TGTGCCAGCAGCTCCCTTGTACGCGGTGAGCAGTTCTTC.

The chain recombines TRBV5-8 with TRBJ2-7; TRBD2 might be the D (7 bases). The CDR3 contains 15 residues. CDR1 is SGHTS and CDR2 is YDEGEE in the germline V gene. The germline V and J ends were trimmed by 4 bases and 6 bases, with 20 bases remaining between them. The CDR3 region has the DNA TGTGCCAGCAGCCAGGGGACGACGGGCGGGGGCGAGCAGTACTTC. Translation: CASSQGTTGGGEQYF.

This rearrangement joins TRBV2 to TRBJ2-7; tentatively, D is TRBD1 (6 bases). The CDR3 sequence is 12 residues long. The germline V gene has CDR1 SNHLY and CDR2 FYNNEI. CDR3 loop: CATRGGPYEQYF. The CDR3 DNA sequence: TGTGCTACACGAGGGGGACCATACGAGCAGTACTTC. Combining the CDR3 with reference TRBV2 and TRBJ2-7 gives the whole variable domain EPEVTQTPSHQVTQMGQEVILRCVPISNHLYFYWYRQILGQKVEFLVSFYNNEISEKSEIFDDQFSVERPDGSNFTLKIRSTKLEDSAMYFCATRGGPYEQYFGPGTRLTVT.

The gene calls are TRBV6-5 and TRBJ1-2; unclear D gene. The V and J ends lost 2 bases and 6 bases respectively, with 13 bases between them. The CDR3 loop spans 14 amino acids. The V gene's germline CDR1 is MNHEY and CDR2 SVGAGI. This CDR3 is CASSYKGLGNGYTF. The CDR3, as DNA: TGTGCCAGCAGTTACAAGGGTTTGGGCAATGGCTACACCTTC.

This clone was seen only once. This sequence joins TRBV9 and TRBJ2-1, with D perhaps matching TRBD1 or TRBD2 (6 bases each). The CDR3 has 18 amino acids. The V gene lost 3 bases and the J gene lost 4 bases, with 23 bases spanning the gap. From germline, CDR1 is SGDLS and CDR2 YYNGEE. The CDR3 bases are TGTGCCAGCAGCGCCCCCCTAAGAGGGGGGCATGGGTACAATGAGCAGTTCTTC. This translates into CASSAPLRGGHGYNEQFF.

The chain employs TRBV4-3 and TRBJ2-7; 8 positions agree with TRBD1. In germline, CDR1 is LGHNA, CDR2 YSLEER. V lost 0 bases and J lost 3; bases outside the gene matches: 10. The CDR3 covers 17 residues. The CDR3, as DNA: TGCGCCAGCAGCCAAGATATTTCAGCTACAGGGGGCTACGAGCAGTACTTC. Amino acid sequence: CASSQDISATGGYEQYF.